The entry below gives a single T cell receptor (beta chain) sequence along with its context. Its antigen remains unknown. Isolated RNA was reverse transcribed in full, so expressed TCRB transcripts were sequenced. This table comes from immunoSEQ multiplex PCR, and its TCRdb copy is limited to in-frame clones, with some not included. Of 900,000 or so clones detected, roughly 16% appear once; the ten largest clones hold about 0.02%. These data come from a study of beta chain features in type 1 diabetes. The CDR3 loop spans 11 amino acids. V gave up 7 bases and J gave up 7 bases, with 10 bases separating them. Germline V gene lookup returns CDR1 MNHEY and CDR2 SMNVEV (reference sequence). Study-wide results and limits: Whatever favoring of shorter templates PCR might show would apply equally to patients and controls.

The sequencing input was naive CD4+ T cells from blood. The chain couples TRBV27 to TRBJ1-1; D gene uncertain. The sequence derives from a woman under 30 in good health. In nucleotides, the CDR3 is TGTGCCAGCACCCCTCGCCATGAAGCTTTCTTT. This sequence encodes CASTPRHEAFF.